The clone carrying this T cell receptor (beta chain) was found many times. These data originate in a study of identical twins' blood T cells. TCRdb redid the calling of the 5' RACE reads with MiXCR, one entry per CDR3 protein. The sample lists roughly 380,000 distinct CDR3 sequences, about 28% occurring once. Germline CDR1 LGHNA, CDR2 YNFKEQ. The CDR3 has 16 amino acids. The V end was cut by 1 base, the J end by 0 bases, with 11 bases between. Sequencing was done on a sample of PBMCs. This TCR was sampled from a woman aged 18 to 50 in good health. The V gene is TRBV4-2, the J gene TRBJ2-3; tentatively, D is TRBD2 (6 bases). CDR3 DNA sequence: TGTGCCAGCAGCCAAGGCGGGACTCGCAGCACAGATACGCAGTATTTT. Its translation is CASSQGGTRSTDTQYF.